In this sample, the clone carrying this TCR beta chain turned up many times. The antigen is undetermined. This sample stems from a study of T cells after yellow fever vaccination. Regarding the study as a whole: Clonotype sharing between CD4 and CD8 compartments was small.

TCR cDNA, made by 5'RACE template switching, carried an added universal primer site and UMIs. TCRdb processed the 5' RACE reads anew with MiXCR; each CDR3 protein has one entry. This table holds roughly 74,000 distinct CDR3 sequences, approximately 6.9% found once. The CDR3 runs to 10 residues. Germline V gene sequence: CDR1 DFQATT, CDR2 SNEGSKA (reference sequence). Sequenced material: CD8+ T cells sorted from PBMCs, taken 5 days after the first yellow fever vaccination. The chain uses TRBV20-1 and TRBJ1-1; TRBD1 is a possible D gene (5 bases). This TCR was sampled from a man in his late teens or twenties who received the YFV17D yellow fever vaccine. CDR3 coding DNA: TGCAGGGGGTGGGGGACTGAAGCTTTCTTT. It specifies CRGWGTEAFF.